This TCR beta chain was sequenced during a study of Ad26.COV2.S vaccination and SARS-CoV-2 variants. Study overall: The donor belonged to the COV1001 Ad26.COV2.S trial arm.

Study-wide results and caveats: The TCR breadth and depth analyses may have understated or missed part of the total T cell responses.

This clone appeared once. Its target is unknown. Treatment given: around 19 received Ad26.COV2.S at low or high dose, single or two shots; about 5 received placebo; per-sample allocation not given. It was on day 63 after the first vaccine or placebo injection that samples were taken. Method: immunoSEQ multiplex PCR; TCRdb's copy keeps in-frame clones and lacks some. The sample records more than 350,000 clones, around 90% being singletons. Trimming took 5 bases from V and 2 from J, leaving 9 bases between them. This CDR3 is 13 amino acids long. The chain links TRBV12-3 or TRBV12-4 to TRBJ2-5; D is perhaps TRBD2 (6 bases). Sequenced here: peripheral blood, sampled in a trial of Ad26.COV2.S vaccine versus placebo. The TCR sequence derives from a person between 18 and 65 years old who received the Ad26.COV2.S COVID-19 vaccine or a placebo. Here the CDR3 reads CASSGGWQETQYF. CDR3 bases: TGTGCCAGCAGTGGGGGGTGGCAAGAGACCCAGTACTTC.